This T cell receptor (beta chain) came from a study of blood T cell repertoires in COVID-19. The CDR3 is 13 residues long. CDR1 and CDR2 (germline): SGHTA, FQGTGA. The ends lost 5 bases at V and 7 bases at J; junction bases unmatched: 5. Here immunoSEQ multiplex PCR was the method, and the copy in TCRdb shows in-frame clones only, minus some. The sample includes 110,000 to 150,000 clones, roughly four fifths of them seen just once. The receptor was derived from a human donor in a cohort sampled during active COVID-19. The V and J genes are TRBV7-3 and TRBJ2-1; 7 bases fit TRBD2. Sequencing was carried out using peripheral blood. CDR3 coding DNA: TGTGCCAGCAGCCCGACTAGCCGAAATGAGCAGTTCTTC. Translating it yields CASSPTSRNEQFF.